This T cell receptor (beta chain) was found in a study of shared clonotypes between healthy human individuals. V lost 7 bases and J 0 bases, leaving 12 bases between the germline ends. The CDR3 consists of 14 residues. Per the germline V gene, CDR1 is ENHRY and CDR2 is SYGVKD. Data came from immunoSEQ multiplex PCR; TCRdb stores just in-frame clones and leaves some out. The table records over a million clones, about four fifths of them present only once. This chain uses TRBV10-3 with TRBJ2-5, with a possible D match to TRBD1 (6 bases). Source material: memory CD4+ T cells from PBMCs. The subset: CD45RA-negative fraction. The sequence was collected from a man between 18 and 35 years old in good health. Some clones in this sample may be carry-over from other donors' samples. The CDR3 region has the DNA TGTGCCATCAAGAAGGACAGTTACCAAGAGACCCAGTACTTC. This encodes CAIKKDSYQETQYF.